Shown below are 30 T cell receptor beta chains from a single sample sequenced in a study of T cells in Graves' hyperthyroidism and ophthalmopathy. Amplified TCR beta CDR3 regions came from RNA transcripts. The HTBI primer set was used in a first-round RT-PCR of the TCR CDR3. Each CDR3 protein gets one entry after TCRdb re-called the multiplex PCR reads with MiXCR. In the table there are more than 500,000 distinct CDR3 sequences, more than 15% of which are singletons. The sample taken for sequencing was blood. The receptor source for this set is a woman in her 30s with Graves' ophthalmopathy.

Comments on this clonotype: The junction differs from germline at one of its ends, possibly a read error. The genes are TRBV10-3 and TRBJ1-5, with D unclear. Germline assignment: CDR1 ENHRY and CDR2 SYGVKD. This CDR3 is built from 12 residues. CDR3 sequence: CAISDPEGPQNF. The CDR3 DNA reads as TGTGCCATCAGTGACCCGGAAGGGCCGCAGAATTTT.

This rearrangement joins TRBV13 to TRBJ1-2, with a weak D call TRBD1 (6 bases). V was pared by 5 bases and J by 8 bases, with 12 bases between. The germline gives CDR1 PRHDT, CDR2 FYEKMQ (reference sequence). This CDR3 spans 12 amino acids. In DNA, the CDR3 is TGTGCCAGCAGCCCCCTTAGGGGGGGCTACACCTTC. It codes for CASSPLRGGYTF.

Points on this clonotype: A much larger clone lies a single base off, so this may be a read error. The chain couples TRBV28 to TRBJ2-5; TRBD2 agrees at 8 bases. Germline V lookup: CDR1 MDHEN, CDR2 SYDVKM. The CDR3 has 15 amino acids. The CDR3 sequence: CASSLAGGGPEAQYF. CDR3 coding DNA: TGTGCCAGCAGTCTGGCCGGGGGGGGGCCAGAGGCCCAGTACTTC.

The CDR3 DNA sequence: TGTGCCAGCAGCCGGGGGGGGGACAATGAGCAGTTCTTC. As protein: CASSRGGDNEQFF. This rearrangement joins TRBV3-1 to TRBJ2-1, with 7 bases fitting TRBD2. Germline V gene sequence: CDR1 LGHDT, CDR2 YNNKEL (reference sequence). Trimming took 4 bases from V and 5 from J; bases not matched to a gene: 2. The CDR3 spans 13 residues.

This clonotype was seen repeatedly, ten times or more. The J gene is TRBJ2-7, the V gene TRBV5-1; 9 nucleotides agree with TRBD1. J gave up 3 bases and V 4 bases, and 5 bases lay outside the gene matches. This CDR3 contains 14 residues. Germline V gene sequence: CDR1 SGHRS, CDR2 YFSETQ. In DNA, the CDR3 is TGCGCCAGCAGCATGGGACAGGGATACTACGAGCAGTACTTC. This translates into CASSMGQGYYEQYF.

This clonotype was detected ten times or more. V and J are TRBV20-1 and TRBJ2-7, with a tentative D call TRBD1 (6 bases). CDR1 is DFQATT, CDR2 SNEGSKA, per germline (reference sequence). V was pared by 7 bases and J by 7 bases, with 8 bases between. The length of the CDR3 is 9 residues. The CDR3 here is CSVGTEQYF. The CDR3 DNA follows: TGCAGTGTTGGGACAGAGCAGTACTTC.

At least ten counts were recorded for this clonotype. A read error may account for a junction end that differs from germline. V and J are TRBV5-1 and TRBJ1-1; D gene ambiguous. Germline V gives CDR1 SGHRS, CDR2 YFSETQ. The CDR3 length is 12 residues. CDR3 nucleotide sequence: TGTGCCAGCAGTTTAGCGAACACTGAAGCTTTCTTT. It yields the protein CASSLANTEAFF.

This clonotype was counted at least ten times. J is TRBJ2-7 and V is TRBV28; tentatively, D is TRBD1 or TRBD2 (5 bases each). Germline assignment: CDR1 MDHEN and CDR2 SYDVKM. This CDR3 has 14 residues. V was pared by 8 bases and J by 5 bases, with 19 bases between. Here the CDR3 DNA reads TGTGCCAGCCGGACCGAAGGGGACCCCGACGAGCAGTACTTC. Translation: CASRTEGDPDEQYF.

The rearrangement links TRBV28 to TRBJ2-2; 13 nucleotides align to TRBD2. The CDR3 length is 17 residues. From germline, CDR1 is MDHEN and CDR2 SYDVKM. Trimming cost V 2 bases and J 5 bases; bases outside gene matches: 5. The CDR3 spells CASSLTGLAGVTGELFF. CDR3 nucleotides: TGTGCCAGCAGTTTAACCGGACTAGCGGGAGTTACCGGGGAGCTGTTTTTT.

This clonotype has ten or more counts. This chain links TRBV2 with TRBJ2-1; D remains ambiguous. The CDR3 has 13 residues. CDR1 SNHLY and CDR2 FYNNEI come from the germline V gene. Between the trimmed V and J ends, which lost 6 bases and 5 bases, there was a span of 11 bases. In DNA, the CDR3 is TGTGCCAGCAGCGCCATCGAAAACAATGAGCAGTTCTTC. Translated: CASSAIENNEQFF.

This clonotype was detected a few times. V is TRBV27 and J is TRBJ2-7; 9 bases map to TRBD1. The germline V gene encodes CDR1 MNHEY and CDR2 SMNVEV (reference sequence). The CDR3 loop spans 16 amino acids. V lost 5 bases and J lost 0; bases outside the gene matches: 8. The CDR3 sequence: CASSPGQGISSYEQYF. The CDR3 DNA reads TGTGCCAGCAGTCCCGGACAGGGGATAAGCTCCTACGAGCAGTACTTC.

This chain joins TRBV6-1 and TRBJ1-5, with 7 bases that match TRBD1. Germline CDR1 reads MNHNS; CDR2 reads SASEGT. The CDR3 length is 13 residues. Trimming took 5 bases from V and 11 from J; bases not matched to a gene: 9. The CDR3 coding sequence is TGTGCCAGCAGTTCCAGACAGGGCGCGACCCAGCATTTT. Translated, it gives CASSSRQGATQHF.

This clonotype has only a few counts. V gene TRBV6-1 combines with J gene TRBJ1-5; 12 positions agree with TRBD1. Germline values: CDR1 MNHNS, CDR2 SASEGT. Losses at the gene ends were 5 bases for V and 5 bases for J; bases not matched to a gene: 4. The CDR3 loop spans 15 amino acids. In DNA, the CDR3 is TGTGCCAGCAGTCCGGGACAGGGGGCTTATCAGCCCCAGCATTTT. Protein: CASSPGQGAYQPQHF.

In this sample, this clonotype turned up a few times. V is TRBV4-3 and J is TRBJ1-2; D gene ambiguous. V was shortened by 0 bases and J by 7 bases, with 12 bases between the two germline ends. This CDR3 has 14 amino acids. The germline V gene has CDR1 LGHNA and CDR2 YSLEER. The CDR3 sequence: CASSQDIPRGGYTF. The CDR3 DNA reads TGCGCCAGCAGCCAAGATATCCCACGGGGTGGCTACACCTTC.

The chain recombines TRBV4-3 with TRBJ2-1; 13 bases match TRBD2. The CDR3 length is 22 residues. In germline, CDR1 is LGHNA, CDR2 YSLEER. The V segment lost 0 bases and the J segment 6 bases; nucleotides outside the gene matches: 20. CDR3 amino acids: CASSQDFRGAHGLAGVSNEQFF. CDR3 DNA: TGCGCCAGCAGCCAAGATTTTCGGGGGGCTCATGGACTAGCGGGAGTTTCCAATGAGCAGTTCTTC.

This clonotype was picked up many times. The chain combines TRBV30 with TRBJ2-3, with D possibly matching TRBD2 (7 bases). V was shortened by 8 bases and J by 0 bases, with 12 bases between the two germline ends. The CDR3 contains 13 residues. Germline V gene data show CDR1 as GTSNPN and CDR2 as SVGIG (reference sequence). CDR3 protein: CASGDKSTDTQYF. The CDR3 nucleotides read TGTGCCAGCGGGGACAAGAGCACAGATACGCAGTATTTT.

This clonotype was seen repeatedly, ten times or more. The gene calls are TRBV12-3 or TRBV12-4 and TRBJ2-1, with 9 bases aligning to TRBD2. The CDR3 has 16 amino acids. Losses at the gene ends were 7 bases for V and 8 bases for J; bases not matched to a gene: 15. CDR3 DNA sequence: TGTGCCAGCATCCTTTGGGCAGGGACTAGCTCCCATGAGCAGTTCTTC. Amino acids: CASILWAGTSSHEQFF.

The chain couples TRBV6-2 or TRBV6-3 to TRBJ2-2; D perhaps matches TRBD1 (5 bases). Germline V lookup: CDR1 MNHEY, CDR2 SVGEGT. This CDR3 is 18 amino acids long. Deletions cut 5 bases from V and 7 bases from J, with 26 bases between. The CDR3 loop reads CASSPTGQGLFGGGELFF. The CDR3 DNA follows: TGTGCCAGCAGTCCTACGGGCCAGGGTTTGTTTGGTGGCGGGGAGCTGTTTTTT.

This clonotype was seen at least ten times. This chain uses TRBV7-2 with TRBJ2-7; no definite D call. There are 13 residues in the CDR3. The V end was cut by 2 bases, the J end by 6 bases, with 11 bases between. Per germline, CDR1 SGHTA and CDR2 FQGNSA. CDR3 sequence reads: CASSLIGSPEQYF. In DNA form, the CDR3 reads TGTGCCAGCAGCTTAATAGGGTCTCCCGAGCAGTACTTC. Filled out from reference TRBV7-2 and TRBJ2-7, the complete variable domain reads GAGVSQSPSNKVTEKGKDVELRCDPISGHTALYWYRQSLGQGLEFLIYFQGNSAPDKSGLPSDRFSAERTGGSVSTLTIQRTQQEDSAVYLCASSLIGSPEQYFGPGTRLTVT.

The CDR3, as DNA: TGCAGTGCAGCGGAGGGGGCTAGCAATCAGCCCCAGCATTTT. Its translation is CSAAEGASNQPQHF. This chain links TRBV20-1 with TRBJ1-5, with 7 bases lining up with TRBD1. CDR3 length: 14 amino acids. From germline, CDR1 is DFQATT and CDR2 SNEGSKA (reference sequence). Trimming removed 6 bases from V and 0 bases from J; junction bases left unmatched: 5.

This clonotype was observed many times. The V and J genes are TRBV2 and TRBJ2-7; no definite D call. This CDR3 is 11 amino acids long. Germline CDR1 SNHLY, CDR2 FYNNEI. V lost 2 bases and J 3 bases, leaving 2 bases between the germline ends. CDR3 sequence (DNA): TGTGCCAGCAGTGAAAACTACGAGCAGTACTTC. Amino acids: CASSENYEQYF.

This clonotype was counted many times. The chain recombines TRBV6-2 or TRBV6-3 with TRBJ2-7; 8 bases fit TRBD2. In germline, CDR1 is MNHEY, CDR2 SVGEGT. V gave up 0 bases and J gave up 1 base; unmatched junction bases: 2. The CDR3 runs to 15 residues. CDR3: CASSYSSGSSYEQYF. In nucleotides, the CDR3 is TGTGCCAGCAGTTACTCGAGCGGGAGTTCCTACGAGCAGTACTTC.

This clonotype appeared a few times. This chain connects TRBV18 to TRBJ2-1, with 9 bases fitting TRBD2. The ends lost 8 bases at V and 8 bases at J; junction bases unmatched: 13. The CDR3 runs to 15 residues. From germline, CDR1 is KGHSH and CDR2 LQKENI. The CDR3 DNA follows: TGTGCCAGCAGCGTGGGGGGACTAGCCTCGGATGAGCAGTTCTTC. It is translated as CASSVGGLASDEQFF.

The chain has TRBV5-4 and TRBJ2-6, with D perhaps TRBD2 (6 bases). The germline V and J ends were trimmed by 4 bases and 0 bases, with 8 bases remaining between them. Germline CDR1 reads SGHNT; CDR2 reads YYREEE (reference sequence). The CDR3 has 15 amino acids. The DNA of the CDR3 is TGTGCCAGCAGCCATAGCGGCTCTGGGGCCAACGTCCTGACTTTC. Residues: CASSHSGSGANVLTF.

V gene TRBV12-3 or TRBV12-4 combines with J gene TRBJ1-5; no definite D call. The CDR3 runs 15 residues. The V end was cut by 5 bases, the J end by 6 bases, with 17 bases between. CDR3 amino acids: CASSPLAAFFQPQHF. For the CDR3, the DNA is TGTGCCAGCAGTCCTTTAGCGGCTTTTTTTCAGCCCCAGCATTTT.

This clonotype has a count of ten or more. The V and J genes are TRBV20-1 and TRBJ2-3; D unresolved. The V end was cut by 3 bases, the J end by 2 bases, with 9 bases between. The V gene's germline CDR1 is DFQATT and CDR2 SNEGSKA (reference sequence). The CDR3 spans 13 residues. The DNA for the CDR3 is TGCAGTGCTAGTCGGACCCACACAGATACGCAGTATTTT. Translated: CSASRTHTDTQYF.

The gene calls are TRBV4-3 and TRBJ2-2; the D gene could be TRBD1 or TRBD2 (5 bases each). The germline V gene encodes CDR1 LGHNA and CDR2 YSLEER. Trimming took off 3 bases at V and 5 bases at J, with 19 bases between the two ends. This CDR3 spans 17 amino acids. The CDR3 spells CASSQTHYPGPTGELFF. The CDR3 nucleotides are TGCGCCAGCAGCCAGACCCATTACCCGGGGCCGACCGGGGAGCTGTTTTTT.

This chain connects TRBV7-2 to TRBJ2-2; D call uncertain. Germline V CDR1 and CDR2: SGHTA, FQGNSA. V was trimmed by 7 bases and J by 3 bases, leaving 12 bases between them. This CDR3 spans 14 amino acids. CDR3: CASIPREDTGELFF. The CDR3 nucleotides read TGTGCCAGCATACCCCGAGAGGACACCGGGGAGCTGTTTTTT.

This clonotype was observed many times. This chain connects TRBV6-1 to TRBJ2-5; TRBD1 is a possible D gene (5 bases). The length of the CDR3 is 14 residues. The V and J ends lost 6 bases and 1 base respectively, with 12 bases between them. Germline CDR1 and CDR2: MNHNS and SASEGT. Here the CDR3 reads CASSPGHGQETQYF. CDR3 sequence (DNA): TGTGCCAGCAGCCCAGGACATGGCCAAGAGACCCAGTACTTC.

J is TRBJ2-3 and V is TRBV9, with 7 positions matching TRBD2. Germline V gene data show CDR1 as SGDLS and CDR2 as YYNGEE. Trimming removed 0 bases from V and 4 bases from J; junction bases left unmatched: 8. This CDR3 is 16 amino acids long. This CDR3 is CASSVAGGGVADTQYF. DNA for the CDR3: TGTGCCAGCAGCGTAGCTGGGGGAGGGGTGGCAGATACGCAGTATTTT.